Each of the 23 T cell receptor beta chains below was sequenced from the same sample in a study of T cell responses to AZD1222 COVID-19 vaccine. Assay: immunoSEQ multiplex PCR; the TCRdb copy retains only in-frame clones and omits some. The table shows 180,000 or so clones, with more than 75% occurring only once. The material sequenced was peripheral blood, taken 28 days after the second AZD1222 dose. These receptor sequences come from an adult who received the AZD1222 COVID-19 vaccine.

The chain recombines TRBV7-8 with TRBJ2-7; D call uncertain. CDR3 length: 15 amino acids. Germline V gene sequence: CDR1 SGHVS, CDR2 FQNEAQ. V lost 5 bases, J lost 0 bases, and 14 bases lay in between. DNA of the CDR3: TGTGCCAGCAGCAACTTGGCCGGGCTCTCCTACGAGCAGTACTTC. Encoded protein: CASSNLAGLSYEQYF.

The V call is TRBV6-5, the J call TRBJ2-2; 7 bases line up with TRBD2. J gave up 6 bases and V 7 bases, and 11 bases lay outside the gene matches. CDR1 and CDR2 (germline): MNHEY, SVGAGI. The CDR3 covers 15 residues. The CDR3 reads CASIPREVVAGELFF. Written as DNA, the CDR3 is TGTGCCAGCATTCCCCGGGAGGTCGTCGCCGGGGAGCTGTTTTTT.

This sequence joins TRBV27 and TRBJ2-7; TRBD1 matches 11 bases. Per the germline V gene, CDR1 is MNHEY and CDR2 is SMNVEV (reference sequence). The CDR3 totals 14 residues. Trimming cost V 6 bases and J 9 bases; bases outside gene matches: 10. The CDR3 here is CASRSDRGPLGQYF. CDR3 coding DNA: TGTGCCAGCAGATCGGACAGGGGGCCCCTAGGGCAGTACTTC.

The chain employs TRBV28 and TRBJ2-7; 8 bases align to TRBD1. The V segment lost 8 bases and the J segment 0 bases; nucleotides outside the gene matches: 9. Germline CDR1 is MDHEN and CDR2 is SYDVKM. The CDR3 is made up of 15 amino acids. The CDR3: CASGETGGSSYEQYF. CDR3 in DNA: TGTGCCAGCGGTGAAACAGGGGGAAGCTCCTACGAGCAGTACTTC.

The chain couples TRBV6-2 or TRBV6-3 to TRBJ2-3, with D possibly being TRBD1 or TRBD2 (6 bases each). V lost 6 bases and J lost 0, with 13 bases in between. Germline CDR1 is MNHEY and CDR2 is SVGEGT. The CDR3 loop spans 15 amino acids. CDR3 sequence reads: CASSLRGVSTDTQYF. CDR3 DNA sequence: TGTGCCAGCAGCCTGAGGGGGGTCAGCACAGATACGCAGTATTTT.

The chain couples TRBV3-1 (or the pseudogene TRBV3-2) to TRBJ2-3; D ambiguous. The CDR3 contains 12 residues. Trimming cost V 3 bases and J 1 base, with 2 bases left between them. The germline V gene encodes CDR1 LGHDT and CDR2 YNNKEL (reference sequence). The chain's CDR3 is CASSHRTDTQYF. In DNA form, the CDR3 reads TGTGCCAGCAGCCACCGCACAGATACGCAGTATTTT.

The V and J genes are TRBV5-4 and TRBJ1-5; D is unresolved. This CDR3 contains 15 residues. V lost 0 bases and J lost 7, with 14 bases in between. Per germline, CDR1 SGHNT and CDR2 YYREEE (reference sequence). CDR3 nucleotides: TGTGCCAGCAGCTTGGCCGAGAATTTGGGGCAGCCCCAGCATTTT. This translates into CASSLAENLGQPQHF.

This clone was observed a single time. The CDR3 nucleotides are TGTGCCTGTCGACTAGCGGGCCCCTACGAGCAGTACTTC. Translated, it gives CACRLAGPYEQYF. This chain connects TRBV30 to TRBJ2-7; TRBD2 matches 10 bases. The V segment lost 6 bases and the J segment 2 bases; nucleotides outside the gene matches: 4. Germline V gives CDR1 GTSNPN, CDR2 SVGIG (reference sequence). CDR3 size: 13 residues.

The chain uses TRBV9 and TRBJ1-1; D ambiguous. Germline CDR1 SGDLS, CDR2 YYNGEE. Trimming shortened V by 3 bases and J by 5 bases, and 17 bases separated the two germline ends. The CDR3 has 15 amino acids. CDR3 nucleotide sequence: TGTGCCAGCAGCGCCGGTTGGGCGGGAGAAACTGAAGCTTTCTTT. It encodes CASSAGWAGETEAFF.

The chain has TRBV11-2 and TRBJ1-4; TRBD1 agrees at 7 bases. The CDR3 is made up of 14 amino acids. Germline values: CDR1 SGHAT, CDR2 FQNNGV. Losses at the gene ends were 5 bases for V and 7 bases for J; bases not matched to a gene: 7. In DNA form, the CDR3 reads TGTGCCAGCAGCCCGAGAACAGGGGTTGAAAAACTGTTTTTT. Protein product: CASSPRTGVEKLFF.

The chain employs TRBV3-1 (or the pseudogene TRBV3-2) and TRBJ2-1, with D possibly matching TRBD2 (6 bases). CDR1 is LGHDT, CDR2 YNNKEL, per germline (reference sequence). Trimming cost V 4 bases and J 2 bases, with 18 bases left between them. This CDR3 contains 17 residues. In nucleotides, the CDR3 is TGTGCCAGCAGCCCCCCGGGGAAGCGGGTCGCCTACAATGAGCAGTTCTTC. Protein: CASSPPGKRVAYNEQFF.

The chain carries TRBV7-9 and TRBJ2-7, with D perhaps TRBD1 (6 bases). This CDR3 has 15 amino acids. The germline V and J ends were trimmed by 6 bases and 6 bases, with 21 bases remaining between them. The V gene's germline CDR1 is SEHNR and CDR2 FQNEAQ (reference sequence). CDR3 nucleotides: TGTGCCAGCAGTTCGAGGTTACAGGGCCCTCTCGAGCAGTACTTC. Translated: CASSSRLQGPLEQYF.

This clone was recorded once. The V call is TRBV5-4, the J call TRBJ2-5, with D possibly TRBD2 on 5 matching bases. Germline V gene lookup returns CDR1 SGHNT and CDR2 YYREEE (reference sequence). With 4 bases removed from V and 1 base from J, the gap between germline ends came to 14 bases. There are 15 residues in the CDR3. CDR3 in DNA: TGTGCCAGCAGCCAAAAAGGACTCCTCCAAGAGACCCAGTACTTC. It yields the protein CASSQKGLLQETQYF.

The chain links TRBV18 to TRBJ2-3; maybe TRBD2 (7 bases). In germline, CDR1 is KGHSH, CDR2 LQKENI. With 2 bases removed from V and 2 bases from J, the gap between germline ends came to 8 bases. The CDR3 totals 14 residues. The CDR3 DNA reads as TGTGCCAGCTCACCAGGGGGGGCCACAGATACGCAGTATTTT. It translates to CASSPGGATDTQYF.

This chain connects TRBV10-3 to TRBJ1-3; D not resolved. The CDR3 length is 14 residues. The germline V and J ends were trimmed by 4 bases and 0 bases, with 7 bases remaining between them. Germline lookup yields CDR1 ENHRY and CDR2 SYGVKD. CDR3 region: CAISGSNSGNTIYF. The CDR3 region has the DNA TGTGCCATCAGTGGGTCCAACTCTGGAAACACCATATATTTT.

J is TRBJ2-3 and V is TRBV28; the D gene is possibly TRBD2 (5 bases). CDR1 MDHEN and CDR2 SYDVKM come from the germline V gene. The CDR3 totals 14 residues. Between the trimmed V and J ends, which lost 7 bases and 3 bases, there was a span of 14 bases. CDR3 in amino acids: CASKWSRGTDTQYF. The DNA for the CDR3 is TGTGCCAGCAAATGGAGCCGAGGGACAGATACGCAGTATTTT.

The chain uses TRBV7-3 and TRBJ1-1; D remains ambiguous. The V end was cut by 4 bases, the J end by 6 bases, with 12 bases between. The CDR3 is 13 amino acids. Germline lookup yields CDR1 SGHTA and CDR2 FQGTGA. This CDR3 reads CASSYPDGPEAFF. CDR3 DNA: TGTGCCAGCAGCTACCCGGACGGGCCTGAAGCTTTCTTT.

This chain joins TRBV5-4 and TRBJ2-3; D may correspond to TRBD1 or TRBD2 (5 bases each). This CDR3 contains 16 residues. V was cut by 4 bases and J by 7 bases, with 22 bases left in between. The germline V gene encodes CDR1 SGHNT and CDR2 YYREEE (reference sequence). In DNA form, the CDR3 reads TGTGCCAGCAGCACGGGGACGATGCGCACTTTGAATACGCAGTATTTT. Amino acids: CASSTGTMRTLNTQYF. Variable domain in full (rest from reference TRBV5-4 and TRBJ2-3): ETGVTQSPTHLIKTRGQQVTLRCSSQSGHNTVSWYQQALGQGPQFIFQYYREEENGRGNFPPRFSGLQFPNYSSELNVNALELDDSALYLCASSTGTMRTLNTQYFGPGTRLTVL.

This rearrangement joins TRBV6-5 to TRBJ2-7, with 10 nucleotides matching TRBD2. Per the germline V gene, CDR1 is MNHEY and CDR2 is SVGAGI. V was clipped by 5 bases and J by 9 bases; unmatched bases: 7. The CDR3 length is 13 residues. DNA for the CDR3: TGTGCCAGCAGTCCAGAGCGGGGGGGAGGGCAGTACTTC. Protein: CASSPERGGGQYF.

V gene TRBV19 combines with J gene TRBJ1-5; 7 nucleotides agree with TRBD1. The CDR3 has 14 residues. The J segment lost 4 bases and the V segment lost 6 bases, leaving 6 bases of the junction unmatched. Germline assignment: CDR1 LNHDA and CDR2 SQIVND (reference sequence). Written as DNA, the CDR3 is TGTGCCAGTAGGAGGGGACAGCCGAATCAGCCCCAGCATTTT. Amino acids: CASRRGQPNQPQHF.

This chain uses TRBV2 with TRBJ1-1; weak D call: TRBD1 (5 bases). This CDR3 is 13 amino acids long. V lost 3 bases and J lost 5, with 10 bases in between. Germline CDR1 and CDR2: SNHLY and FYNNEI. The CDR3 nucleotides read TGTGCCAGCAGTGATATGGGGGGAACTGAAGCTTTCTTT. Amino acid sequence: CASSDMGGTEAFF.

The chain combines TRBV6-5 with TRBJ2-3, with D maybe TRBD1 (6 bases). The CDR3 is 15 residues long. V dropped 3 bases and J dropped 5 bases, with 15 bases sitting between them. Germline CDR1 and CDR2: MNHEY and SVGAGI. CDR3 nucleotides: TGTGCCAGCAGTTATACAGCTGGGGGCCGAGATACGCAGTATTTT. Amino acid sequence: CASSYTAGGRDTQYF.

The chain uses TRBV28 and TRBJ1-3; D is unclear. Trimming left V 4 bases short and J 0 bases short, with 13 bases between. There are 16 residues in the CDR3. Germline CDR1 reads MDHEN; CDR2 reads SYDVKM. CDR3: CASSSAGLSSGNTIYF. CDR3 bases: TGTGCCAGCAGTTCCGCTGGTCTAAGCTCTGGAAACACCATATATTTT.